The clone carrying this T cell receptor (beta chain) has at least ten counts. Antigen: not known. This sample was taken from a study of breast tumors, draining lymph nodes, adjacent tissues. Breast cancer patients provided tissue from their axillary draining lymph nodes. J gave up 1 base and V 8 bases, and 9 bases lay outside the gene matches. The germline V gene encodes CDR1 SGHAT and CDR2 FQNNGV. The CDR3 sequence is 17 residues long. A single record per CDR3 protein comes from TCRdb applying MiXCR to the multiplex PCR reads. The profile covers some 130,000 distinct CDR3 sequences, with just under 20% appearing a single time and roughly 3.6% taken by the ten largest. Notes on the study in general: That most tumor T cells come from lymph nodes remained unproven.

Input material: axillary lymph node tissue. The chain has TRBV11-2 and TRBJ2-1; 12 positions agree with TRBD2. The receptor was derived from a female donor with breast cancer. Some clones in this sample may be carry-over from other donors' samples. Written as DNA, the CDR3 is TGTGCCAGCCAGGGGCTAGCGGGAGGGCGATCCTACAATGAGCAGTTCTTC. This gives the protein CASQGLAGGRSYNEQFF.